This T cell receptor beta chain was sequenced during a study of blood T cells in healthy people across ages. Findings of the study overall: In long-lived donors, naive CD4+ cell counts and diversity exceeded those of aged donors. Diversity of TCR beta per million T cells declined in a roughly linear way with age. The CMV status of each donor remained undetermined, and this could have confounded shifts in expanded clonotypes.

The use of a sample-barcoded 5' primer and a J-beta primer mix characterized a second PCR of about 7 to 12 cycles. TCRdb re-called the 5' RACE reads with MiXCR, one entry per CDR3 protein. The table has roughly 550,000 distinct CDR3 sequences, more than 20% seen once. Germline loops: CDR1 SGHDT, CDR2 YYEEEE. Trimming pared 4 bases from V and 4 bases from J, leaving 13 bases between. The CDR3 covers 14 residues. As regards this clonotype: Its antigen is as yet unknown.

In addition, the sample was reused for a study of T cells of mothers and their children. Turning to that study: Mother-child pairs who were related displayed a slightly higher overlap than unrelated pairs, a difference that was non-significant.

The sample was blood. The chain uses TRBV5-6 and TRBJ2-3; the D gene is possibly TRBD2 (5 bases). The clonotype was recovered from a boy aged 5-17 years in good health. The CDR3 DNA follows: TGTGCCAGCAGCATACTAGGACGGCCAGATACGCAGTATTTT. Amino acid sequence: CASSILGRPDTQYF.